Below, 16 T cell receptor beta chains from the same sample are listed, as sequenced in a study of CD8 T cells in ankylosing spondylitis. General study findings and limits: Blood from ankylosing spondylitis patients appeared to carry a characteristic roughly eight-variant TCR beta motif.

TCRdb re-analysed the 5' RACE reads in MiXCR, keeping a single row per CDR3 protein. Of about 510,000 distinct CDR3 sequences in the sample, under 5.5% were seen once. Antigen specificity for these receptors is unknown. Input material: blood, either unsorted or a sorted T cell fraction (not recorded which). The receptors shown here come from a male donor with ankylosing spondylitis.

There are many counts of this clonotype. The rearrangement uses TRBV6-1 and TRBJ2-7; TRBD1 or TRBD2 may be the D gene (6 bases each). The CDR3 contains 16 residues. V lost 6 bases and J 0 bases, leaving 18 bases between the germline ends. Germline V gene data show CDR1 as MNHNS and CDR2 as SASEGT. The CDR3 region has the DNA TGTGCCAGCAGCCCGTTTAGGAGGGGGAGCTCCTACGAGCAGTACTTC. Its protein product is CASSPFRRGSSYEQYF.

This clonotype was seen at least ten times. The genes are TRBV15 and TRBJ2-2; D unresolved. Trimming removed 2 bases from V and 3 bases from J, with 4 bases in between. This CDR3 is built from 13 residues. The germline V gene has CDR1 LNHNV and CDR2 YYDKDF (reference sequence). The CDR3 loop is CATSRTHTGELFF. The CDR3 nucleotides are TGTGCCACCAGCAGAACCCACACCGGGGAGCTGTTTTTT.

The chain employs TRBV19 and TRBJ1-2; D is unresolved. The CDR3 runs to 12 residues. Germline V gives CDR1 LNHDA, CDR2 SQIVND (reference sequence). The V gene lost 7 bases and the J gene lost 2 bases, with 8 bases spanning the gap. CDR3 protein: CASTETNYGYTF. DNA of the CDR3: TGTGCCAGTACGGAGACAAACTATGGCTACACCTTC.

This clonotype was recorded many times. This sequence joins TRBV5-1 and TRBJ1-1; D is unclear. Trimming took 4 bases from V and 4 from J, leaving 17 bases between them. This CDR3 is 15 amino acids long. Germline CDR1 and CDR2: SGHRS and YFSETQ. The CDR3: CASSQHRGLGTEAFF. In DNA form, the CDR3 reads TGCGCCAGCAGCCAACACCGGGGATTGGGCACTGAAGCTTTCTTT.

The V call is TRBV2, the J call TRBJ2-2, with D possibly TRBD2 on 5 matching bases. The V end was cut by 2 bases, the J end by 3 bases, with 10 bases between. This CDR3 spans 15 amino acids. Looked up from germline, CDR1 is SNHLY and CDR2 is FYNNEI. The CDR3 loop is CASSETTTYTGELFF. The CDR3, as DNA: TGTGCCAGCAGTGAAACGACTACCTACACCGGGGAGCTGTTTTTT.

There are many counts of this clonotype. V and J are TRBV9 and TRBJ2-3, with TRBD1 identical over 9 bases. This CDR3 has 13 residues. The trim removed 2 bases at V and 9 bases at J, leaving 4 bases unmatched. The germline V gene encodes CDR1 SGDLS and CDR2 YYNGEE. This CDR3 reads CASSVTGGLTQYF. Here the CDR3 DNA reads TGTGCCAGCAGCGTCACAGGGGGCCTGACGCAGTATTTT.

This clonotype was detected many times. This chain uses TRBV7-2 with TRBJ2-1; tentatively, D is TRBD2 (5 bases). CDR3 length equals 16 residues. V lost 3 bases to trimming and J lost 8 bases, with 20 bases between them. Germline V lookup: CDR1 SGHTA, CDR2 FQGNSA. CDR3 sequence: CASSFLSLAPAHEQFF. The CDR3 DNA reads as TGTGCCAGCAGCTTCCTGAGTCTAGCACCCGCCCATGAGCAGTTCTTC.

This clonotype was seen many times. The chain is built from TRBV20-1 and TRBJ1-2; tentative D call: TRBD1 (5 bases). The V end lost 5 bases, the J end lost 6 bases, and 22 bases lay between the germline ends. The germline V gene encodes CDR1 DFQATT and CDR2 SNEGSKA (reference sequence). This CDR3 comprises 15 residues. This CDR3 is CSADSGRRLSDGYTF. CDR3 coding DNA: TGCAGTGCTGACTCGGGGCGCCGGCTATCGGATGGCTACACCTTC.

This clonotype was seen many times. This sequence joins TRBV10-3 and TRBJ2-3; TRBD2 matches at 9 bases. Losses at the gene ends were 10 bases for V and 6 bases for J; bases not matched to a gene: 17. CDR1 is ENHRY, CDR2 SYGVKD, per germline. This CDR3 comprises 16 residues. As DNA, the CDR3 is TGTGCCAGTAGGCAGCGGGGCGGGAGGGCCGTGGATACGCAGTATTTT. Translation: CASRQRGGRAVDTQYF.

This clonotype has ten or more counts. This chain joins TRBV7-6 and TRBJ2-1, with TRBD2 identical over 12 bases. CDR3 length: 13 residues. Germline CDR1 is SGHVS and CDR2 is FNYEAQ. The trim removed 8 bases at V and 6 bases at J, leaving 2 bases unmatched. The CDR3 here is CASALAGGNEQFF. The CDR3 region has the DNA TGTGCCAGCGCACTAGCGGGGGGCAATGAGCAGTTCTTC.

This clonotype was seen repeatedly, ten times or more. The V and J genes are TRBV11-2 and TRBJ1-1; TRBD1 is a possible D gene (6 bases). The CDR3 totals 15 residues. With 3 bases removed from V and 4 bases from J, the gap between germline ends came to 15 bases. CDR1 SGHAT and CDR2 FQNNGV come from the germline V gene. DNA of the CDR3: TGTGCCAGCAGCTTGGTGGAGGTGGGGGCCACTGAAGCTTTCTTT. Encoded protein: CASSLVEVGATEAFF. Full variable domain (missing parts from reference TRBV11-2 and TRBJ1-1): EAGVAQSPRYKIIEKRQSVAFWCNPISGHATLYWYQQILGQGPKLLIQFQNNGVVDDSQLPKDRFSAERLKGVDSTLKIQPAKLEDSAVYLCASSLVEVGATEAFFGQGTRLTVV.

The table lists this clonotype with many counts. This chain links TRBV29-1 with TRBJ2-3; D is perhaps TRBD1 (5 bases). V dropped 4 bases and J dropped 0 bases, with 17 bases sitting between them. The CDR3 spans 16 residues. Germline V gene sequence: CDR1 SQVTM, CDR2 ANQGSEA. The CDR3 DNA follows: TGCAGCGTTGGGGTGGGGCAGTTGACTAGCACAGATACGCAGTATTTT. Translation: CSVGVGQLTSTDTQYF.

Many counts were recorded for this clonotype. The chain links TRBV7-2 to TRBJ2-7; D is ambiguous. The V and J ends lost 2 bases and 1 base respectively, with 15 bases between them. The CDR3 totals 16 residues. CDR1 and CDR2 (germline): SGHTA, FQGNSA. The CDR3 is CASSLKSGVYSYEQYF. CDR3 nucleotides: TGTGCCAGCAGCTTAAAGTCTGGGGTTTATTCCTACGAGCAGTACTTC.

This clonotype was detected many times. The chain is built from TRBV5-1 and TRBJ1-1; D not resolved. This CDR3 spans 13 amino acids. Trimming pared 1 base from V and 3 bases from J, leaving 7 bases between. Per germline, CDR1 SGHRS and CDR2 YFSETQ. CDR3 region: CASSLTTDTEAFF. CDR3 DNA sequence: TGCGCCAGCAGCTTGACCACCGACACTGAAGCTTTCTTT.

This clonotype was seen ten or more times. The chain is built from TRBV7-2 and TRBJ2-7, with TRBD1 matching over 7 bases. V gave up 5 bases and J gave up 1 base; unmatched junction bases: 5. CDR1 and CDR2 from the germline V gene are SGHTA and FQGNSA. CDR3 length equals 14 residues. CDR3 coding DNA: TGTGCCAGCAGCGCCGACAGGGATTCCTACGAGCAGTACTTC. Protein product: CASSADRDSYEQYF. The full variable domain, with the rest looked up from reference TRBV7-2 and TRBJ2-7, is GAGVSQSPSNKVTEKGKDVELRCDPISGHTALYWYRQSLGQGLEFLIYFQGNSAPDKSGLPSDRFSAERTGGSVSTLTIQRTQQEDSAVYLCASSADRDSYEQYFGPGTRLTVT.

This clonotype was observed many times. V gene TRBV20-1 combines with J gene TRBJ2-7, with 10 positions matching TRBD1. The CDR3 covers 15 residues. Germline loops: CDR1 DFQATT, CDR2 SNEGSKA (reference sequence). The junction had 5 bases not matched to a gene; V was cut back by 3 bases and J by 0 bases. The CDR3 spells CSARDRGWYSYEQYF. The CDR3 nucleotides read TGCAGTGCTAGGGACAGGGGGTGGTACTCCTACGAGCAGTACTTC.